This TCR beta chain was sequenced for a study of CD8 T cells in Susac syndrome. Overall study context: When blood was drawn, patients with Susac syndrome were on intravenous immunoglobulin alone, on corticosteroids, or therapy-naive. Study-wide findings and caveats: The study recognized that its TCR sequencing and HLA analysis covered a relatively small number of individuals.

Looked up from germline, CDR1 is SEHNR and CDR2 is FQNEAQ (reference sequence). V lost 7 bases to trimming and J lost 0 bases, with 9 bases between them. The length of the CDR3 is 14 residues. The Susac syndrome patients fit the recently defined diagnostic criteria for definite or probable disease. An amount of RNA that ranged from roughly 0.45 to 1 ug was reverse transcribed with random hexamers. An immunoSEQ multiplex PCR generated amplified TCR beta CDR3 products spanning 54 Vbeta and 13 Jbeta. TCRdb itself ran the immunoSEQ multiplex PCR reads through MiXCR, one entry per CDR3 protein. Of around 71,000 distinct CDR3 sequences listed, about 92% are singletons. Details on this clonotype: Its antigen is as yet unknown.

The receptor was isolated from a human donor with Susac syndrome. Material: CD4+ T cells from PBMCs. The chain is built from TRBV7-9 and TRBJ2-2; weak D call: TRBD1 (5 bases). The CDR3 DNA reads TGTGCCAGCAAGGGGCTCGCGAACACCGGGGAGCTGTTTTTT. It is translated as CASKGLANTGELFF.